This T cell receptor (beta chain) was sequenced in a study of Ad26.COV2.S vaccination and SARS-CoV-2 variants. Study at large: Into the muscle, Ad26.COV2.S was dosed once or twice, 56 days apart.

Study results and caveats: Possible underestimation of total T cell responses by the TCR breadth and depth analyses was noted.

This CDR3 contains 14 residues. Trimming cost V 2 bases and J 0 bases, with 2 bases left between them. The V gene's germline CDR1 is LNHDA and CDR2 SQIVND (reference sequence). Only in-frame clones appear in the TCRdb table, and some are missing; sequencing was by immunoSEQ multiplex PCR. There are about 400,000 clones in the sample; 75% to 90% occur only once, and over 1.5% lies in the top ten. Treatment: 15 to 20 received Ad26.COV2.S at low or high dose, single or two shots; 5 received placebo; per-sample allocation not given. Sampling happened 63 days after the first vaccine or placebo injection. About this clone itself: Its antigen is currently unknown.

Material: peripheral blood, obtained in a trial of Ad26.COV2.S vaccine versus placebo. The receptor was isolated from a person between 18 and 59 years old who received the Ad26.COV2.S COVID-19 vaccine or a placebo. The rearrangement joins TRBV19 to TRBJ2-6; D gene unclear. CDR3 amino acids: CASSISSGANVLTF. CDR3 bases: TGTGCCAGTAGTATAAGCTCTGGGGCCAACGTCCTGACTTTC.